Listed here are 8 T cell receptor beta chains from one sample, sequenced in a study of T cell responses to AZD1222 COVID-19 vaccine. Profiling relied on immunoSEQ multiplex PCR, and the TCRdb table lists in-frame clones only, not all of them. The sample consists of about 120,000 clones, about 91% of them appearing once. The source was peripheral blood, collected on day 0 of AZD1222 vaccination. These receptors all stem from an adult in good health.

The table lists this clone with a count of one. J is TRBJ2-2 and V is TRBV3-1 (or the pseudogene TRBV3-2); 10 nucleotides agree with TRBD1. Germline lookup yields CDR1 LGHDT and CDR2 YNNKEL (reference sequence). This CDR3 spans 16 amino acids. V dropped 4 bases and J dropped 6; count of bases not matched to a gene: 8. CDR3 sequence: CASSPPGQGSSGELFF. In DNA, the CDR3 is TGTGCCAGCAGCCCTCCGGGACAGGGGTCGTCCGGGGAGCTGTTTTTT.

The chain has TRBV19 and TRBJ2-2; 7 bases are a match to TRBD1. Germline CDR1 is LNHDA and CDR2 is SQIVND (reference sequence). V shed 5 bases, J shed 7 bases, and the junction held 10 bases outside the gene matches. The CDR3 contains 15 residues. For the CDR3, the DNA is TGTGCCAGTAGTGATAGACAGGGTCAACGCGGGGAGCTGTTTTTT. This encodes CASSDRQGQRGELFF.

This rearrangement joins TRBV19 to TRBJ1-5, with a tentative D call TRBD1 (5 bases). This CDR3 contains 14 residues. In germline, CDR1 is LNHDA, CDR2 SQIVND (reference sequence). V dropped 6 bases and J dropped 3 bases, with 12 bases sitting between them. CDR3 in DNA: TGTGCCAGTAGACAGGAGGTAGCCAATCAGCCCCAGCATTTT. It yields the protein CASRQEVANQPQHF.

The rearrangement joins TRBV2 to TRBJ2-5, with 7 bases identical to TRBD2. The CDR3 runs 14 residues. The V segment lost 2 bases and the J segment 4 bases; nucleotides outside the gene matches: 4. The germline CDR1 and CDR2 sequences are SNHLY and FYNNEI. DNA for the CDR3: TGTGCCAGCAGTGAATGGGGGGAGGGAGAGACCCAGTACTTC. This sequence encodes CASSEWGEGETQYF. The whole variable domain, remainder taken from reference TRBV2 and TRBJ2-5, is EPEVTQTPSHQVTQMGQEVILRCVPISNHLYFYWYRQILGQKVEFLVSFYNNEISEKSEIFDDQFSVERPDGSNFTLKIRSTKLEDSAMYFCASSEWGEGETQYFGPGTRLLVL.

The CDR3 coding sequence is TGTGCCAGCAGTTTGGTCGGACAAGAGACCCAGTACTTC. This gives the protein CASSLVGQETQYF. The chain employs TRBV12-3 or TRBV12-4 and TRBJ2-5; D is uncertain. Between the trimmed V and J ends, which lost 3 bases and 2 bases, there was a span of 7 bases. The CDR3 consists of 13 residues.

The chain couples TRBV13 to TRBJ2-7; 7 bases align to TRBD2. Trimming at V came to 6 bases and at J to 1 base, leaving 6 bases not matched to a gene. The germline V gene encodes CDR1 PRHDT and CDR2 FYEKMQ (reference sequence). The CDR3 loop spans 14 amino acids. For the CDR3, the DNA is TGTGCCAGCAGGTCTTCCGGGGGGTCCTACGAGCAGTACTTC. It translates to CASRSSGGSYEQYF.

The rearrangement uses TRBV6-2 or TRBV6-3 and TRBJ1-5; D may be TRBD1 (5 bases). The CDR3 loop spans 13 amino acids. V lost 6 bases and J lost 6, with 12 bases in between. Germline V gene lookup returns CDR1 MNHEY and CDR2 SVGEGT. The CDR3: CASSNDRFQPQHF. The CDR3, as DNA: TGTGCCAGCAGCAACGACAGATTTCAGCCCCAGCATTTT.

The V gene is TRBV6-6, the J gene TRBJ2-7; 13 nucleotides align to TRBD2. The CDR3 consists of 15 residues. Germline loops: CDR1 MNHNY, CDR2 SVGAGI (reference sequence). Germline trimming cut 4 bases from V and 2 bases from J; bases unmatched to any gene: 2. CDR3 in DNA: TGTGCCAGCAGTTGGACTAGCGGGGGAACCTACGAGCAGTACTTC. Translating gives CASSWTSGGTYEQYF.